These 8 T cell receptor beta chains were all obtained from the same sample, sequenced in a study of cytomegalovirus exposure and HLA in healthy donors (dated by TCRdb to about 2017). Libraries were made using the immunoSEQ multiplex PCR assay. For the multiplex PCR, a mixture combining 60 forward primers for TCR Vbeta segments and 13 reverse primers for TCR Jbeta segments was used. TCRdb re-hosts the immuneACCESS table, in-frame sequences only. Its copies lack some clones; in the studies checked, an unresolved V gene accounts for under half of them, and the cause for the rest is not known. For this sample, the table gives 95,000 to 150,000 clones. 1% of the sample is held by the ten biggest clonotypes. Sequenced: PBMCs. The origin of the receptors is a man between 18 and 29 years old in good health and CMV-seronegative.

The chain couples TRBV28 to TRBJ2-1, with 10 bases identical to TRBD1. Losses at the gene ends were 5 bases for V and 3 bases for J; bases not matched to a gene: 7. The CDR3 is 16 residues long. The germline gives CDR1 MDHEN, CDR2 SYDVKM. CDR3 loop: CASSLRGQGIYNEQFF. The DNA of the CDR3 is TGTGCCAGCAGTCTGAGGGGACAGGGGATCTACAATGAGCAGTTCTTC.

The V and J genes are TRBV7-9 and TRBJ2-2, with 7 bases lining up with TRBD1. V was pared by 4 bases and J by 5 bases, with 7 bases of the junction left unmatched. The CDR3 totals 15 residues. Per germline, CDR1 SEHNR and CDR2 FQNEAQ (reference sequence). CDR3 residues: CASSWITGATGELFF. Here the CDR3 DNA reads TGTGCCAGCAGCTGGATCACAGGGGCGACCGGGGAGCTGTTTTTT.

This chain links TRBV19 with TRBJ2-1, with TRBD2 matching over 12 bases. This CDR3 has 17 residues. The germline V gene has CDR1 LNHDA and CDR2 SQIVND (reference sequence). Losses at the gene ends were 3 bases for V and 7 bases for J; bases not matched to a gene: 10. This CDR3 is CASSMRPGLAGLNEQFF. In DNA form, the CDR3 reads TGTGCCAGTAGTATGAGGCCGGGACTAGCGGGTCTTAATGAGCAGTTCTTC.

The chain has TRBV19 and TRBJ1-2; D ambiguous. Per germline, CDR1 LNHDA and CDR2 SQIVND (reference sequence). V was cut by 11 bases and J by 8 bases, with 18 bases left in between. This CDR3 contains 12 residues. CDR3 amino acids: CAAHEGWGGYTF. The CDR3, as DNA: TGTGCCGCCCACGAGGGATGGGGAGGCTACACCTTC.

The CDR3 nucleotides read TGCAGCGCCCCGCGGGCTTTCTATGGCTACACCTTC. Translation: CSAPRAFYGYTF. This rearrangement joins TRBV29-1 to TRBJ1-2; D uncertain. Trimming pared 7 bases from V and 4 bases from J, leaving 13 bases between. Germline-derived CDR1 and CDR2 are SQVTM and ANQGSEA. The CDR3 covers 12 residues.

V is TRBV5-1 and J is TRBJ2-2, with 9 positions matching TRBD2. V lost 4 bases to trimming and J lost 9 bases; unmatched junction nucleotides: 16. The CDR3 has 17 amino acids. Looked up from germline, CDR1 is SGHRS and CDR2 is YFSETQ. The CDR3 DNA follows: TGCGCCAGCAGCCCTAGCCTTTCTAGCGGGGAACCCCGGGAGCTGTTTTTT. Amino acid sequence: CASSPSLSSGEPRELFF.

CDR3 coding DNA: TGTGCCAGCAGTCCCCGGACAGGAGCCGCCTCTGGAAACACCATATATTTT. This translates into CASSPRTGAASGNTIYF. V usage is TRBV25-1 and J usage is TRBJ1-3, with 7 bases that match TRBD1. The V and J ends lost 5 bases and 0 bases, in that order; junction bases with no gene match: 10. The CDR3 runs to 17 residues. Germline CDR1 MGHDK, CDR2 SYGVNS.

The J gene is TRBJ1-2, the V gene TRBV5-1, with D unresolved. The CDR3 spans 14 residues. V was clipped by 4 bases and J by 0 bases, with 10 bases between them. CDR1 and CDR2 from the germline V gene are SGHRS and YFSETQ. The DNA for the CDR3 is TGCGCCAGCAGCGTCAGCCTAGCTAACTATGGCTACACCTTC. Protein: CASSVSLANYGYTF.